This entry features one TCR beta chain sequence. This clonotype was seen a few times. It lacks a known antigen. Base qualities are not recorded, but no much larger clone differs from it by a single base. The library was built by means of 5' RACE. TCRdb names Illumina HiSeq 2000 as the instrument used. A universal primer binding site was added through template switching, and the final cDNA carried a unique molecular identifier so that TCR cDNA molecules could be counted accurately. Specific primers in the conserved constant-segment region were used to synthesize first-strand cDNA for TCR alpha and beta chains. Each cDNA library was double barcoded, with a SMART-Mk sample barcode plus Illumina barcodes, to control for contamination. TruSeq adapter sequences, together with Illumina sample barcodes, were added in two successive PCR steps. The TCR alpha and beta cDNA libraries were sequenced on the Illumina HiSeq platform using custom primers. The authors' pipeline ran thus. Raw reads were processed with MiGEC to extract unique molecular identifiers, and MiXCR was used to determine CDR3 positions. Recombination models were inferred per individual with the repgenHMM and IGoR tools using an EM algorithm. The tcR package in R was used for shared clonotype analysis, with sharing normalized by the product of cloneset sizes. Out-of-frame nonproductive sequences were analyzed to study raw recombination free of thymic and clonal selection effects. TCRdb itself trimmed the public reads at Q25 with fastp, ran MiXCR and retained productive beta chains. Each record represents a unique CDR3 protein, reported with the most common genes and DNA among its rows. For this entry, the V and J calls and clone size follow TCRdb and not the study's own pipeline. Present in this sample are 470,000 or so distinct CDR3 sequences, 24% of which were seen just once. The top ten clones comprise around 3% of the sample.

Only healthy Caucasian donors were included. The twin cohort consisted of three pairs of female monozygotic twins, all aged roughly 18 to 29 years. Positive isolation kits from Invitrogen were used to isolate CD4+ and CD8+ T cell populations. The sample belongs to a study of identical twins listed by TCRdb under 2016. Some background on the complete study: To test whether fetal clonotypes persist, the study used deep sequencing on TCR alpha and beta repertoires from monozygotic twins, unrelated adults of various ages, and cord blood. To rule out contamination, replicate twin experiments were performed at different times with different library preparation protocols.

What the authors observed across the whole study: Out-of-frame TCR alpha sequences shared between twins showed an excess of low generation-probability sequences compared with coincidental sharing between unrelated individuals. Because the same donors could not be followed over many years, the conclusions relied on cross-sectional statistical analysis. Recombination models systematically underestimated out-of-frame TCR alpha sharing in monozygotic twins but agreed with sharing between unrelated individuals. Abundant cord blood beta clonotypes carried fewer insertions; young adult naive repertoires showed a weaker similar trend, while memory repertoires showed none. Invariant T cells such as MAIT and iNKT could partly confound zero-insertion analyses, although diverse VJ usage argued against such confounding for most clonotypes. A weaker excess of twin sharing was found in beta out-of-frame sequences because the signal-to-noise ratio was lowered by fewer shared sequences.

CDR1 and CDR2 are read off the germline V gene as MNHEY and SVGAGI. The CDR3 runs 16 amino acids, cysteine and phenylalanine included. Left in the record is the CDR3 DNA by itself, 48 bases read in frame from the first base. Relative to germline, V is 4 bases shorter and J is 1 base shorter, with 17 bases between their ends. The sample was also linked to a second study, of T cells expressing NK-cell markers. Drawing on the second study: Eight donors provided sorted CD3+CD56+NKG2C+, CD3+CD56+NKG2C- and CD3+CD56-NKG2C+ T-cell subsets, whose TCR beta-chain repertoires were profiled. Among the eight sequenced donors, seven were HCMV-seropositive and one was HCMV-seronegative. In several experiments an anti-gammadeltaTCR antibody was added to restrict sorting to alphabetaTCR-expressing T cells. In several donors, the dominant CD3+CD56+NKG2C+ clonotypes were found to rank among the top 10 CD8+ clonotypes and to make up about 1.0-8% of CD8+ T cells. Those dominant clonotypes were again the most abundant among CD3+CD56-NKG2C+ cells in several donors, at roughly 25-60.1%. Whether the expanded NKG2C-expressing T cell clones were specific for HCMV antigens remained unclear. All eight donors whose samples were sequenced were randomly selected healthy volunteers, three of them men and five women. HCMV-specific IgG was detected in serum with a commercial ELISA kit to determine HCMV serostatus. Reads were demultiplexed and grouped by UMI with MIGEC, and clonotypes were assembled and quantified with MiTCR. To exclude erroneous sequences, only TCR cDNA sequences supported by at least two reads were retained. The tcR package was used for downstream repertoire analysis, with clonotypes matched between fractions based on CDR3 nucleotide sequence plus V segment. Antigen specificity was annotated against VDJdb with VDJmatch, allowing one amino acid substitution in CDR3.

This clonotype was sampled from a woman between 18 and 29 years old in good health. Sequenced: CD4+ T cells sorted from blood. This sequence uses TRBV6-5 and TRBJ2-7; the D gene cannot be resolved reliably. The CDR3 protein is CASSWSSRAYSYEQYF. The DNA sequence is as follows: TGTGCCAGCAGTTGGTCCTCCCGGGCGTATTCCTACGAGCAGTACTTC.